Sequencing of this TCR beta chain was carried out in a study of blood T cell repertoires in COVID-19. Study overall: The United States, Italy and Spain supplied acute and convalescent COVID-19 samples. The cDNA or gDNA used as material had been derived from T cells, B-cell-depleted T cells, or PBMCs.

The CDR3 runs to 13 residues. V dropped 2 bases and J dropped 2; count of bases not matched to a gene: 3. Per the germline V gene, CDR1 is GTSNPN and CDR2 is SVGIG (reference sequence). As originally analysed: Counts of nucleated cells, estimated from reference gene primer amplification, were obtained. Method: immunoSEQ multiplex PCR; TCRdb's copy keeps in-frame clones and lacks some. V and J calls and clone size are those listed in that table; D and trimming were worked out from the DNA. The data show roughly 330,000 clones, with more than 75% seen just once and roughly 4% held by the top ten. The TCR was taken from a woman aged 45-59 years with active or convalescent COVID-19. Input material: peripheral blood. The gene calls are TRBV30 and TRBJ2-7; 7 positions agree with TRBD2. The CDR3 spells CAWSFAGAYEQYF. CDR3 DNA sequence: TGTGCCTGGAGTTTCGCGGGGGCCTACGAGCAGTACTTC.